The clone carrying this TCR beta chain was recorded only once. Its antigen is undetermined. This specimen belongs to a study of cytomegalovirus exposure and HLA in healthy donors. Recording of this donor's CMV serostatus was not done. Researchers ran the PCR with 60 Vbeta and 13 Jbeta primers. Using immunoSEQ multiplex PCR, the repertoire was profiled, and TCRdb retains in-frame clones only, with some absent. This sample carries 85,000 to 100,000 clones, roughly 67% of them seen once, and the ten largest clones take 2% to 2.5%. The germline CDR1 and CDR2 sequences are MNHEY and SMNVEV (reference sequence). The CDR3 runs 14 residues. Trimming removed 6 bases from V and 4 bases from J; junction bases left unmatched: 6. General study findings and limits: A later analysis appeared to link common viral pathogens to several of the most significant clusters. In a later analysis, TCR beta V- and J-gene trimming was associated with a missense DCLRE1C variant. Per a later analysis, HLA-associated TCR beta chains showed more clonal expansion than other, equally common TCR beta chains.

The sequence came from a human donor in good health. This chain connects TRBV27 to TRBJ2-1; 7 nucleotides align to TRBD1. Source material: PBMCs. The DNA of the CDR3 is TGTGCCAGCAGCCCCGGGACAGTTTACAATGAGCAGTTCTTC. Translating it yields CASSPGTVYNEQFF.